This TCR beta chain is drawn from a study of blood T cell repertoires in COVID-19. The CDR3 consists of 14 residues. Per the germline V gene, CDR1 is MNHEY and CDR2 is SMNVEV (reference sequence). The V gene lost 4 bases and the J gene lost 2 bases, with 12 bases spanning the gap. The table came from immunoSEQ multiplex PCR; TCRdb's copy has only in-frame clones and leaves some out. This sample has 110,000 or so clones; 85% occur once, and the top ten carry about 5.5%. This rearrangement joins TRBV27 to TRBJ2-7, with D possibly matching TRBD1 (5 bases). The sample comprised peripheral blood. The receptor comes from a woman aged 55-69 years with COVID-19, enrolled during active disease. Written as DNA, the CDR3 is TGTGCCAGCAGTTCGTTACAGGTTCCCTACGAGCAGTACTTC. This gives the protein CASSSLQVPYEQYF.